A single sample gave rise to the 8 T cell receptor beta chains below, sequenced in a study of T cell responses to AZD1222 COVID-19 vaccine. Some clones are missing from TCRdb's copy, which holds only in-frame ones; the method was immunoSEQ multiplex PCR. The sample has under 130,000 clones, 88% seen once. This material consisted of peripheral blood, taken on day 0 of AZD1222 vaccination. Source of these receptors: an adult in good health.

The J gene is TRBJ2-3, the V gene TRBV5-4, with TRBD2 identical over 9 bases. The V gene end was trimmed by 4 bases and the J gene end by 1 base; junction bases not matched to a gene: 4. The CDR3 is 15 amino acids. Germline CDR1 SGHNT, CDR2 YYREEE (reference sequence). The CDR3 loop reads CASSLRTSGTDTQYF. In DNA, the CDR3 is TGTGCCAGCAGCCTGAGGACTAGCGGCACAGATACGCAGTATTTT.

The chain recombines TRBV5-4 with TRBJ2-7; 7 bases map to TRBD2. The germline V gene has CDR1 SGHNT and CDR2 YYREEE (reference sequence). The CDR3 runs to 15 residues. The V gene end was trimmed by 4 bases and the J gene end by 1 base; junction bases not matched to a gene: 8. The CDR3 region has the DNA TGTGCCAGCAGCCTCACTAGCGCGAGGTCCTACGAGCAGTACTTC. Protein sequence: CASSLTSARSYEQYF.

The chain joins TRBV10-2 to TRBJ1-5; D is ambiguous. Looked up from germline, CDR1 is WSHSY and CDR2 is SAAADI. The V end was cut by 0 bases, the J end by 5 bases, with 11 bases between. The CDR3 has 15 residues. The CDR3 loop reads CASSESSDSHQPQHF. The CDR3 DNA follows: TGCGCCAGCAGTGAGTCATCAGATTCTCATCAGCCCCAGCATTTT.

The V and J genes are TRBV29-1 and TRBJ2-7; 9 positions agree with TRBD1. The V segment lost 5 bases and the J segment 2 bases; nucleotides outside the gene matches: 13. The CDR3 loop spans 16 amino acids. Germline V gene lookup returns CDR1 SQVTM and CDR2 ANQGSEA. The CDR3 protein is CSVRRAMDRGAYEQYF. The CDR3 DNA is TGCAGCGTTCGACGGGCAATGGACAGGGGTGCCTACGAGCAGTACTTC.

V usage is TRBV18 and J usage is TRBJ2-7, with a possible D match to TRBD1 (5 bases). The CDR3 has 13 residues. Germline V gene sequence: CDR1 KGHSH, CDR2 LQKENI. Trimming pared 3 bases from V and 7 bases from J, leaving 13 bases between. The CDR3 nucleotides are TGTGCCAGCTCACCGGACATGCTGAAGGAGCAGTACTTC. Amino acid sequence: CASSPDMLKEQYF.

The table lists this clone with a few counts. V usage is TRBV15 and J usage is TRBJ2-5, with no clear D. V was shortened by 3 bases and J by 5 bases, with 16 bases between the two germline ends. Germline V gene sequence: CDR1 LNHNV, CDR2 YYDKDF (reference sequence). The CDR3 length is 15 residues. This CDR3 reads CATSRSLDGPETQYF. The CDR3 coding sequence is TGTGCCACCAGCAGGAGCCTGGACGGTCCGGAGACCCAGTACTTC.

The chain uses TRBV5-1 and TRBJ2-2, with D unclear. This CDR3 spans 17 amino acids. Per germline, CDR1 SGHRS and CDR2 YFSETQ. Trimming removed 1 base from V and 0 bases from J, with 13 bases in between. CDR3 nucleotide sequence: TGCGCCAGCAGCTTGCAAAGTAGGCTAGCGAACACCGGGGAGCTGTTTTTT. Protein sequence: CASSLQSRLANTGELFF. Together with reference TRBV5-1 and TRBJ2-2, the CDR3 gives the full variable domain: KAGVTQTPRYLIKTRGQQVTLSCSPISGHRSVSWYQQTPGQGLQFLFEYFSETQRNKGNFPGRFSGRQFSNSRSEMNVSTLELGDSALYLCASSLQSRLANTGELFFGEGSRLTVL.

The chain uses TRBV18 and TRBJ1-2; no clear D. CDR3 size: 13 residues. Deletions cut 3 bases from V and 7 bases from J, with 12 bases between. CDR1 and CDR2 (germline): KGHSH, LQKENI. CDR3 protein: CASSPERDGGYTF. As DNA, the CDR3 is TGTGCCAGCTCACCGGAACGGGATGGTGGCTACACCTTC. Filled out from reference TRBV18 and TRBJ1-2, the complete variable domain reads NAGVMQNPRHLVRRRGQEARLRCSPMKGHSHVYWYRQLPEEGLKFMVYLQKENIIDESGMPKERFSAEFPKEGPSILRIQQVVRGDSAAYFCASSPERDGGYTFGSGTRLTVV.